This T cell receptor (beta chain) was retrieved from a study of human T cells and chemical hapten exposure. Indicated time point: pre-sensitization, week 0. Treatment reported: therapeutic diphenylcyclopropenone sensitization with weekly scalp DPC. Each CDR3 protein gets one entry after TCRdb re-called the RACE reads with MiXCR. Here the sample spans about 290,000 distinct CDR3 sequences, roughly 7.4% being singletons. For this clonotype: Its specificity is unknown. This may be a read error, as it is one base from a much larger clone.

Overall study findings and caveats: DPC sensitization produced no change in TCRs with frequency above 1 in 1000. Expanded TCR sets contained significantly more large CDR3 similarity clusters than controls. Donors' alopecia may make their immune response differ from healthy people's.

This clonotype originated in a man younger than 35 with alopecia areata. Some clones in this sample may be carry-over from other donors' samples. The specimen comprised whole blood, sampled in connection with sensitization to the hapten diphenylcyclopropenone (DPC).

CDR3 region: CASSLGQATEAFF. The CDR3, as DNA: TGTGCCAGCAGCTTGGGACAGGCCACTGAAGCTTTCTTT. The chain carries TRBV7-9 and TRBJ1-1; 8 bases agree with TRBD1. Germline CDR1 is SEHNR and CDR2 is FQNEAQ (reference sequence). The CDR3 runs to 13 residues. The V and J ends lost 3 bases and 4 bases, in that order; junction bases with no gene match: 1.